Below, 2 T cell receptor beta chains from the same sample are listed, as sequenced in a study of tumor-infiltrating lymphocytes in primary liver carcinoma. With around 520 ng total RNA as template and a constant-region primer, TCR beta cDNA was made. Libraries of TCR beta came from three nested multiplex PCR rounds with slightly modified ARM-PCR. The opening two PCR rounds, around 10 cycles each, paired TRBV1-TRBV30 forward primers with a C-beta reverse primer. MiXCR, run by TCRdb on the multiplex PCR reads, gives a single entry per CDR3 protein. The table records 300,000 to 400,000 distinct CDR3 sequences, about two thirds of them present only once. The researchers obtained blood RNA from unsorted whole blood and also extracted germline DNA. The sequenced sample was peripheral blood. The receptors were sampled from a man aged 35 to 55 with primary liver carcinoma and hepatitis B virus infection.

The chain links TRBV19 to TRBJ1-5; 7 bases are shared with TRBD1. The CDR3 covers 13 residues. From germline, CDR1 is LNHDA and CDR2 SQIVND (reference sequence). The CDR3 reads CAGSRGPEQPQHF. The CDR3 nucleotides read TGTGCTGGTAGTAGGGGGCCTGAGCAGCCCCAGCATTTT.

This clonotype was detected ten times or more. V is TRBV10-3 and J is TRBJ2-5; 8 positions agree with TRBD2. Germline trimming cut 2 bases from V and 5 bases from J; bases unmatched to any gene: 7. The germline V gene encodes CDR1 ENHRY and CDR2 SYGVKD. There are 15 residues in the CDR3. CDR3 amino acids: CAISEPTLAGETQYF. The CDR3 coding sequence is TGTGCCATCAGTGAGCCGACTTTAGCGGGGGAGACCCAGTACTTC.